This T cell receptor (beta chain) was sequenced for a study of Ad26.COV2.S vaccination and SARS-CoV-2 variants. Whole-study context: Once, or twice with 56 days between doses, Ad26.COV2.S was given intramuscularly.

The repertoire was sequenced with immunoSEQ multiplex PCR; TCRdb's copy has only in-frame clones and lacks some. The data contain approximately 400,000 clones, 85% of them seen just once; the ten biggest clones take up approximately 3.5%. Treatment meaning: 15 to 20 received Ad26.COV2.S at low or high dose, single or two shots; roughly five received placebo; per-sample allocation not given. Day 63 following the first vaccine or placebo injection was when the samples were taken. The sample came from a Boston adult aged 18-55 years. On this clone itself: Its antigen is unidentified.

General study results and limits: Recipients of vaccine and of placebo showed similar breadth of their non-spike TCR repertoires. Breadth, reportedly substantial, characterized the spike-specific CD8+ and CD4+ T cell responses after vaccination.

Source: peripheral blood, taken in a trial of Ad26.COV2.S vaccine versus placebo. The clonotype originates from a person aged 18 to 65 who received the Ad26.COV2.S COVID-19 vaccine or a placebo.

CDR3 DNA: TGTGCCAGCAGCTACCGACAGGGCAATGAGCAGTTCTTC. Its protein is CASSYRQGNEQFF. The chain recombines TRBV28 with TRBJ2-1; 7 bases are shared with TRBD1. Germline V gene sequence: CDR1 MDHEN, CDR2 SYDVKM. Trimming removed 6 bases from V and 6 bases from J; junction bases left unmatched: 5. CDR3 length: 13 amino acids.